The T cell receptor beta chain under discussion was sequenced for a study of human T cells and chemical hapten exposure. This CDR3 contains 15 residues. The V segment lost 0 bases and the J segment 14 bases; nucleotides outside the gene matches: 12. CDR1 LGHNA and CDR2 YSLEER come from the germline V gene. The library tagged individual cDNA molecules with unique molecular identifiers. TCRdb fed the RACE reads into MiXCR, producing one record per CDR3 protein. The sample lists around 71,000 distinct CDR3 sequences, approximately 9.8% occurring once. This clonotype was detected many times. Its target is unknown. Time point in this sample: patch test 1, 2 weeks after DPC sensitization. Noted treatment: therapeutic diphenylcyclopropenone sensitization with weekly scalp DPC. Samples of blood were obtained prior to the application of each patch test. Study-level findings and limits: Expanded TCRs were compared with controls, and the expanded TCRs formed significantly more large CDR3 similarity clusters.

The sequenced sample was whole blood, obtained in connection with sensitization to the hapten diphenylcyclopropenone (DPC). This receptor was identified in a woman in her thirties or forties with alopecia areata. Some clones in this sample may be carry-over from other donors' samples. The genes are TRBV4-3 and TRBJ2-4; 8 nucleotides line up with TRBD2. CDR3 loop: CASSQDWTGGSREYF. The CDR3 DNA reads as TGCGCCAGCAGCCAAGATTGGACGGGGGGGTCCCGGGAGTACTTC.